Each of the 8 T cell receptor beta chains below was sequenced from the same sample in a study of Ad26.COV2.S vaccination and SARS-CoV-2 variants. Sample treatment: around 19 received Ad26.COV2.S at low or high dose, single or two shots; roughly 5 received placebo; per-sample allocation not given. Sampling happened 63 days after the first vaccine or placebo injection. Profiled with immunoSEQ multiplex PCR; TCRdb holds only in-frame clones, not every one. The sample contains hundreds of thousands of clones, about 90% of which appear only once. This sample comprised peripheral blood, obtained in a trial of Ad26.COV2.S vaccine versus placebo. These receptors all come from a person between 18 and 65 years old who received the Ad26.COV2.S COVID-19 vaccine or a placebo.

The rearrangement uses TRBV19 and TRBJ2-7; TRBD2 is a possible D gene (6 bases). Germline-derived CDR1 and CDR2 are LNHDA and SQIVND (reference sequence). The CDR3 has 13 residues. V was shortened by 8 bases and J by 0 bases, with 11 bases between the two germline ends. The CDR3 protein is CASRVGGSYEQYF. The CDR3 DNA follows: TGTGCCAGTCGTGTGGGAGGCTCCTACGAGCAGTACTTC.

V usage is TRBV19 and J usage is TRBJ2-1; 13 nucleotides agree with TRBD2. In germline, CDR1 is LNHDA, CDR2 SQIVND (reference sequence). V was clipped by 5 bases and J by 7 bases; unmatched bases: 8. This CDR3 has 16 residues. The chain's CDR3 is CASSWVRGLAGNEQFF. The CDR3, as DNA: TGTGCCAGTAGTTGGGTCAGGGGACTAGCGGGGAATGAGCAGTTCTTC.

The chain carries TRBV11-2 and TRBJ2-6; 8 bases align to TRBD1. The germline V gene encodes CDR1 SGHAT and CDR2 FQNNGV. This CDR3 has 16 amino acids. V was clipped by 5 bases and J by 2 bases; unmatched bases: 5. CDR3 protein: CASSLRQGPGANVLTF. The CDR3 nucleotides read TGTGCCAGCAGCCTTCGACAGGGGCCTGGGGCCAACGTCCTGACTTTC.

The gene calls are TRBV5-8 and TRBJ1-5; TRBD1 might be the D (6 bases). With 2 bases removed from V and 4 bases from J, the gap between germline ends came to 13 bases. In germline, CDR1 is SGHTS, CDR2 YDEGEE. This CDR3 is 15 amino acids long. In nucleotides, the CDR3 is TGTGCCAGCAGCTTCCCGACAGGACCTAATCAGCCCCAGCATTTT. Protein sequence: CASSFPTGPNQPQHF.

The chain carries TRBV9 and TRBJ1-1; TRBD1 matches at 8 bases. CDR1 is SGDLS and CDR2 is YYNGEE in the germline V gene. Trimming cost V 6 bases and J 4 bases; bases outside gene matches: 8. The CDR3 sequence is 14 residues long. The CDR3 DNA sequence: TGTGCCAGCATAAACAGGGGGAACGCCACTGAAGCTTTCTTT. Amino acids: CASINRGNATEAFF.

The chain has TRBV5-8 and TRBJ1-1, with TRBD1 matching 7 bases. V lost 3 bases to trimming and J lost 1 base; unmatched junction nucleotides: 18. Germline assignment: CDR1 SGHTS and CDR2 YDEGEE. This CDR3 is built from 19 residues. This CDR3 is CASSSLRGGWNVPNTEAFF. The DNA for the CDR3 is TGTGCCAGCAGCTCCCTAAGAGGGGGCTGGAATGTACCGAACACTGAAGCTTTCTTT.

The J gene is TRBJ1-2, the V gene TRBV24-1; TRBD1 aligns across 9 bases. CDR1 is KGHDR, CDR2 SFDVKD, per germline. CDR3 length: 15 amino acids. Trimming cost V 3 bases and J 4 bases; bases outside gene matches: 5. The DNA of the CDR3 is TGTGCCACCAGTGATCTCCTGGGACAGGGCTATGGCTACACCTTC. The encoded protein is CATSDLLGQGYGYTF.

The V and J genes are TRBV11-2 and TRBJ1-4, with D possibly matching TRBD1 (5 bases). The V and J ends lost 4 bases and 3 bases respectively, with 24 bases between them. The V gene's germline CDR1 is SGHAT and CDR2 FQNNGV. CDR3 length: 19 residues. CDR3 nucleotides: TGTGCCAGCAGCTCTACCGACGGAAGGAGAGGGGTCTCTAATGAAAAACTGTTTTTT. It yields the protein CASSSTDGRRGVSNEKLFF.